The clone carrying this TCR beta chain has a single count. This sample is drawn from a study of shared clonotypes between healthy human individuals. Overall study: Each donor's CD8 memory used one plate, CD8 naive two, each CD4 subset three.

Trimming cost V 3 bases and J 6 bases; bases outside gene matches: 9. In germline, CDR1 is SGHAT, CDR2 FQNNGV. The CDR3 runs 15 residues. Libraries were prepared by immunoSEQ multiplex PCR; TCRdb keeps only in-frame clonotypes and omits some of them. Here the sample spans around 2.5 million clones, 93% being singletons. The rearrangement uses TRBV11-2 and TRBJ2-7; 9 bases are a match to TRBD1. Sample: naive CD4+ T cells from PBMCs. Indicated subset: CD45RA+ positively selected. The sequence was obtained from a man between 18 and 29 years old in good health. Some clones in this sample may be carry-over from other donors' samples. In DNA, the CDR3 is TGTGCCAGCAGCTTCGCCGGGACAGGGTCGGGCGAGCAGTACTTC. It translates to CASSFAGTGSGEQYF.